This TCR beta chain was recovered during a study of shared T cell receptors in the human thymus. The CDR3 is 17 residues long. TCRdb's copy holds only in-frame clones and misses some; the assay was immunoSEQ multiplex PCR. Here the sample spans some 700,000 clones, roughly 88% being singletons. This same sample was also taken into another study, of human thymus T cells. That study adds: Corrective surgery for congenital heart defects was being performed on the healthy Finnish infants who were the donors. Thymus specimens were resections from corrective heart surgery. Thymic and blood repertoires appeared to carry a bias in their V and J gene usage. Thymic repertoires overlap heavily among unrelated individuals, related research has reported.

This chain uses TRBV21-1 with TRBJ1-2; the table assigns TRBD1, which was not confirmed against the DNA. TRBV21-1 is labeled a pseudogene. The sequence was collected from a boy under two years old with a congenital heart defect. The material sequenced was thymocytes. The CDR3 loop reads CASPEGGQGHRKRSYTF. CDR3 sequence (DNA): TGTGCCAGCCCCGAAGGGGGACAGGGACACAGAAAAAGGAGCTACACCTTC.